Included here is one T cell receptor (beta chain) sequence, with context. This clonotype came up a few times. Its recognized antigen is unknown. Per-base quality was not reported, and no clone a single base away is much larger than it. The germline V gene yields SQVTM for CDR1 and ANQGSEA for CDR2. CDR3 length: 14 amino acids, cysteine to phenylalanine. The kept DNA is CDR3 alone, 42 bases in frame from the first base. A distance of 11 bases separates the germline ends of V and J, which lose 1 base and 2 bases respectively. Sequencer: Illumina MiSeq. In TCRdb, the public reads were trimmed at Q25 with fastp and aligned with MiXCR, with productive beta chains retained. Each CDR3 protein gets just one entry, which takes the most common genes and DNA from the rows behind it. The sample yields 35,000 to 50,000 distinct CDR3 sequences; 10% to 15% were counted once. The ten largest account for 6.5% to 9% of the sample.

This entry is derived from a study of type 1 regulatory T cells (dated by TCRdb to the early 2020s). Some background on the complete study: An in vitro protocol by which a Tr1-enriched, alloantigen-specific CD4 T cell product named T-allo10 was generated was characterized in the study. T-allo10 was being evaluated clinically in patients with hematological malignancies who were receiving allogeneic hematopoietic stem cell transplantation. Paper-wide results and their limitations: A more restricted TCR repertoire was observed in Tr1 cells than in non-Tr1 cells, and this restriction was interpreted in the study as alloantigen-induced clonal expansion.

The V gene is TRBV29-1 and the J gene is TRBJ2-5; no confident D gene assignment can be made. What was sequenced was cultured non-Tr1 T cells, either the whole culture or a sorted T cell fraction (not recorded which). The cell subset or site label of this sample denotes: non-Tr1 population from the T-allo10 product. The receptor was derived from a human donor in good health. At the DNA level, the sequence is TGCAGCGTTGAAGTTGTGACCAGACAAGAGACCCAGTACTTC. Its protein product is CSVEVVTRQETQYF.